The T cell receptor beta chain under discussion was sequenced for a study of blood T cell repertoires in COVID-19. Study overall: Samples taken during acute and convalescent COVID-19 were collected in the United States, Italy and Spain. In each case, the material was cDNA or gDNA derived from T cells, B-cell-depleted T cells, or PBMCs.

This clone appeared a few times. Germline values: CDR1 SGHTA, CDR2 FQGNSA. V gave up 4 bases and J gave up 6 bases; unmatched junction bases: 6. The length of the CDR3 is 14 residues. The authors' processing: For nucleated cells, counts were estimated from reference gene primer amplification. Libraries were prepared by immunoSEQ multiplex PCR; TCRdb keeps only in-frame clonotypes and omits some of them. V, J and clone size derive from that table, while D and trimming were established from the DNA sequence. The sample includes roughly 230,000 clones, around 83% of them seen just once. V is TRBV7-2 and J is TRBJ2-1, with 7 bases identical to TRBD1. The receptor comes from a woman between 45 and 60 years old with acute or convalescent COVID-19. The specimen was peripheral blood. The CDR3 DNA reads as TGTGCCAGCAGCTATCCGGACAGGAGCAATGAGCAGTTCTTC. It is translated as CASSYPDRSNEQFF.